The 21 T cell receptor beta chains below all came from one sample that was sequenced in a study of blood T cells in healthy people across ages. Combining a sample-barcoded 5' primer with a J-beta primer mix, a second PCR ran for 7 to 11 cycles. TCRdb re-analysed the 5' RACE reads in MiXCR, keeping a single row per CDR3 protein. The repertoire holds about 800,000 distinct CDR3 sequences, with 46% as singletons. Specimen: blood. The receptor set was obtained from a man aged 80 or over in good health.

With respect to this clonotype: Compared with germline, one end of the junction differs, possibly owing to a read error. V gene TRBV6-6 combines with J gene TRBJ2-1; the D gene is possibly TRBD1 (6 bases). Germline CDR1 is MNHNY and CDR2 is SVGAGI (reference sequence). This CDR3 has 11 residues. The CDR3 nucleotides read TGTGCCAGCATGGGGGACAATGAGCAATTCTTC. As protein: CASMGDNEQFF.

Remarks on this clonotype: At one boundary the junction diverges from the germline segment, which might be a read error. J is TRBJ2-1 and V is TRBV5-1; tentative D call: TRBD2 (6 bases). The CDR3 extends over 15 amino acids. Germline V CDR1 and CDR2: SGHRS, YFSETQ. CDR3: CAGSLLSGGIDEQFF. In DNA form, the CDR3 reads TGCGCCGGCAGCTTACTATCGGGCGGGATAGATGAGCAGTTCTTC.

This chain uses TRBV29-1 with TRBJ2-5; 7 bases line up with TRBD2. The CDR3 has 12 amino acids. CDR1 and CDR2 (germline): SQVTM, ANQGSEA. Written as DNA, the CDR3 is TGCGCCCTGGGGAGGGGCGCCGAGACCCAGTACTTC. It is translated as CALGRGAETQYF.

The chain has TRBV29-1 and TRBJ2-4; the match to TRBD1 covers 9 bases. Germline CDR1 and CDR2: SQVTM and ANQGSEA. The CDR3 length is 16 residues. J lost 0 bases, V lost 6 bases, and 9 bases had no gene match. The CDR3 coding sequence is TGCAGCGTCCAACTAGGACAGGGGTTAGCCAAAAACATTCAGTACTTC. Amino acids: CSVQLGQGLAKNIQYF.

The chain employs TRBV15 and TRBJ2-1, with 8 positions matching TRBD2. The J segment lost 10 bases and the V segment lost 3 bases, leaving 11 bases of the junction unmatched. CDR3 length: 15 amino acids. Germline CDR1 and CDR2: LNHNV and YYDKDF (reference sequence). As DNA, the CDR3 is TGTGCCACCAGCAGGGCCGGGACTAGAGGAGGGGAGCAGTTCTTC. Its translation: CATSRAGTRGGEQFF.

The chain links TRBV4-1 to TRBJ2-1; 14 positions match TRBD2. Germline loops: CDR1 MGHRA, CDR2 YSYEKL. The CDR3 contains 16 residues. Trimming at V came to 2 bases and at J to 9 bases, leaving 6 bases not matched to a gene. The CDR3 DNA reads as TGCGCCAGCAGCCAAACGGGACTAGCGGGAGTAAGTGAGCAGTTCTTC. Amino acid sequence: CASSQTGLAGVSEQFF.

This clonotype came up a few times. The V gene is TRBV5-1, the J gene TRBJ2-1; D gene unclear. Germline CDR1 reads SGHRS; CDR2 reads YFSETQ. CDR3 size: 15 residues. The ends were cut back, 0 bases at V and 8 bases at J, with 15 bases in the middle. The DNA for the CDR3 is TGCGCCAGCAGCTTGGATGGACCAGCTGGTGATGAGCAGTTCTTC. Its protein product is CASSLDGPAGDEQFF.

The gene calls are TRBV11-2 and TRBJ2-1; D possibly uses TRBD1 or TRBD2 (5 bases each). Germline-derived CDR1 and CDR2 are SGHAT and FQNNGV. The V and J ends lost 2 bases and 5 bases respectively, with 19 bases between them. This CDR3 is 17 amino acids long. The CDR3: CASSLMTGTTNHNEQFF. The CDR3 nucleotides read TGTGCCAGCAGCTTAATGACCGGGACGACCAACCACAATGAGCAGTTCTTC.

The chain has TRBV2 and TRBJ1-2; 8 bases are a match to TRBD1. The CDR3 is 13 residues long. Looked up from germline, CDR1 is SNHLY and CDR2 is FYNNEI. V trimming: 9 bases; J trimming: 4 bases; junction bases outside the gene matches: 7. Here the CDR3 reads CARRGTGRYGYTF. CDR3 nucleotide sequence: TGTGCCAGGAGAGGGACAGGTCGCTATGGCTACACCTTC.

This clonotype was seen many times. The chain has TRBV12-3 or TRBV12-4 and TRBJ2-1; maybe TRBD2 (6 bases). CDR3 length equals 15 residues. The ends were cut back, 6 bases at V and 0 bases at J, with 12 bases in the middle. The CDR3 protein is CASRNSGSSYNEQFF. The CDR3 nucleotides are TGTGCCAGCAGAAATAGCGGTAGCTCCTACAATGAGCAGTTCTTC.

V usage is TRBV6-1 and J usage is TRBJ2-5, with D maybe TRBD1 (7 bases). Germline V gene lookup returns CDR1 MNHNS and CDR2 SASEGT. The V and J ends lost 4 bases and 5 bases respectively, with 17 bases between them. This CDR3 is built from 15 residues. The CDR3 DNA reads TGTGCCAGCAGTGGACGGGACAGAGGGGGGGAGACCCAGTACTTC. Its translation: CASSGRDRGGETQYF.

The table lists this clonotype with a few counts. The V gene is TRBV2, the J gene TRBJ1-2; a weak D match, TRBD1 (5 bases). Germline-derived CDR1 and CDR2 are SNHLY and FYNNEI. V was trimmed by 3 bases and J by 8 bases, leaving 13 bases between them. This CDR3 region has 13 residues. CDR3 bases: TGTGCCAGCAGTGACGCGCAACGGGGGGGCTACACCTTC. Its translation is CASSDAQRGGYTF.

This clonotype was observed at least ten times. The chain couples TRBV7-2 to TRBJ2-7; D gene ambiguous. The CDR3 is made up of 12 amino acids. Germline assignment: CDR1 SGHTA and CDR2 FQGNSA. V was shortened by 0 bases and J by 6 bases, with 6 bases between the two germline ends. CDR3 bases: TGTGCCAGCAGCTTAGCGGGTATCGAGCAGTACTTC. Its protein product is CASSLAGIEQYF.

The genes are TRBV20-1 and TRBJ2-5, with D uncertain. Looked up from germline, CDR1 is DFQATT and CDR2 is SNEGSKA (reference sequence). V was pared by 3 bases and J by 2 bases, with 4 bases between. The CDR3 totals 11 residues. CDR3 amino acids: CSASGQETQYF. CDR3 DNA: TGCAGTGCTAGCGGACAAGAGACCCAGTACTTC.

This clonotype was recorded many times. V and J are TRBV7-2 and TRBJ2-2; D remains ambiguous. Per the germline V gene, CDR1 is SGHTA and CDR2 is FQGNSA. The CDR3 runs 14 residues. The V end was cut by 4 bases, the J end by 3 bases, with 9 bases between. CDR3 sequence: CASSSLLHTGELFF. DNA for the CDR3: TGTGCCAGCAGCTCTCTACTACACACCGGGGAGCTGTTTTTT.

This clonotype showed up many times. The V call is TRBV12-3 or TRBV12-4, the J call TRBJ2-3; D is ambiguous. The CDR3 loop spans 13 amino acids. V lost 6 bases and J 1 base, leaving 8 bases between the germline ends. CDR3: CASSLSGTDTQYF. The CDR3 region has the DNA TGTGCCAGCAGCTTAAGCGGCACAGATACGCAGTATTTT.

This clonotype was found a few times. J is TRBJ2-1 and V is TRBV11-2; the match to TRBD1 covers 7 bases. This CDR3 spans 13 amino acids. With 5 bases clipped from V and 15 bases from J, the junction kept 13 bases outside the gene matches. Germline V gene lookup returns CDR1 SGHAT and CDR2 FQNNGV. The CDR3 DNA reads as TGTGCCAGCAGCCCTAAAAACCGGGACAGCGGGTTCTTC. It is translated as CASSPKNRDSGFF.

This rearrangement joins TRBV25-1 to TRBJ1-4; TRBD1 matches at 8 bases. The CDR3 covers 12 residues. V lost 5 bases and J lost 13; bases outside the gene matches: 6. Germline V CDR1 and CDR2: MGHDK, SYGVNS. This CDR3 reads CASSTRTGLLFF. The CDR3, as DNA: TGTGCCAGCAGTACCCGGACAGGGTTACTGTTTTTT.

The CDR3 protein is CASSESGGAGNEQYF. DNA of the CDR3: TGTGCCAGCAGTGAATCCGGGGGGGCGGGTAATGAGCAGTACTTC. The chain joins TRBV2 to TRBJ2-5; 8 nucleotides align to TRBD2. V lost 2 bases to trimming and J lost 11 bases; unmatched junction nucleotides: 13. Germline CDR1 SNHLY, CDR2 FYNNEI. The CDR3 consists of 15 residues.

This clonotype was detected once. This may be a read error, as it is one base from a much larger clone. The V and J genes are TRBV20-1 and TRBJ2-1; 8 nucleotides align to TRBD1. The CDR3 sequence is 16 residues long. Germline V lookup: CDR1 DFQATT, CDR2 SNEGSKA (reference sequence). CDR3 residues: CSAHERTRGLYNVQFF. As DNA, the CDR3 is TGCAGTGCTCATGAGCGGACCAGGGGGCTCTACAATGTGCAGTTCTTC.

Ten or more counts support this clonotype. The J gene is TRBJ2-3, the V gene TRBV15; D ambiguous. This CDR3 region has 12 residues. V dropped 4 bases and J dropped 5 bases, with 7 bases sitting between them. CDR1 is LNHNV, CDR2 YYDKDF, per germline (reference sequence). CDR3 in amino acids: CATSTGQDTQYF. Here the CDR3 DNA reads TGTGCCACCAGCACGGGTCAAGATACGCAGTATTTT.